This T cell receptor (beta chain) was sequenced for a study of CD8+ T cells in alopecia areata. cDNA serving as the sequencing template came from extracted, reverse transcribed RNA. Profiled with immunoSEQ multiplex PCR; TCRdb holds only in-frame clones, not every one. This sample yields 210,000 or so clones, of which more than 60% are seen a single time; more than 0.95% belongs to the top ten. Trimming took 3 bases from V and 8 from J, leaving 10 bases between them. CDR3 size: 11 residues. CDR1 and CDR2 from the germline V gene are GTSNPN and SVGIG (reference sequence). As to this clone: The same CDR3 can be traced to other DNA sequences in this sample.

Treatment described: oral pan-JAK inhibitor, 5-10 mg twice daily. The receptor comes from a human donor with alopecia areata. The chain recombines TRBV30 with TRBJ1-2, with a weak D call TRBD1 (5 bases). The sample here was CD4+ T cells sorted from blood, taken at week 44, from a patient treated with tofacitinib. Here the CDR3 reads CAWSSGGGYTF. In DNA form, the CDR3 reads TGTGCCTGGAGCAGCGGGGGAGGCTACACCTTC. Using reference TRBV30 and TRBJ1-2 for the parts outside the CDR3, the full variable domain is SQTIHQWPATLVQPVGSPLSLECTVEGTSNPNLYWYRQAAGRGLQLLFYSVGIGQISSEVPQNLSASRPQDRQFILSSKKLLLSDSGFYLCAWSSGGGYTFGSGTRLTVV.